The sequence of this T cell receptor (beta chain) was determined in a study of blood T cell repertoires in COVID-19. Produced via immunoSEQ multiplex PCR; TCRdb's table is partial and in-frame only. The sample lists 70,000 or so clones; 80% to 90% were seen once. The CDR3 contains 16 residues. Trimming cost V 1 base and J 0 bases, with 11 bases left between them. The germline V gene encodes CDR1 SGHDT and CDR2 YYEEEE. This sequence originates from a woman between 18 and 29 years old with acute or convalescent COVID-19. The chain combines TRBV5-6 with TRBJ1-5; D possibly corresponds to TRBD1 (6 bases). Material: peripheral blood. This CDR3 reads CASSLRGGRSNQPQHF. CDR3 coding DNA: TGTGCCAGCAGCTTGAGAGGGGGTCGTAGCAATCAGCCCCAGCATTTT.